The rows below give T cell receptor beta chains drawn from one sample of a study of cytomegalovirus exposure and HLA in healthy donors. The assay was immunoSEQ multiplex PCR, and TCRdb's table has in-frame clones only and misses some. Of more than 95,000 clones detected, 75% to 85% appear once; the ten largest clones hold approximately 9%. The sequenced material came from PBMCs. All receptors derive from a man aged 30 to 45 in good health and CMV-seropositive. CDR3s include the opening cysteine and the closing phenylalanine or tryptophan. The D gene is left open where the match is weak. The listing skips clone size in some rows; elsewhere it reads once, few, many or a size class.

J | size | V | D | CDR3 | DNA
TRBJ1-1 | - | TRBV2 | - | CASRSQGYTEAFF | TGTGCCAGCAGGTCTCAGGGGTACACTGAAGCTTTCTTT
TRBJ2-5 | - | TRBV2 | TRBD1 | CASSEGQGRGETQYF | TGTGCCAGCAGTGAAGGACAGGGCAGGGGAGAGACCCAGTACTTC
TRBJ2-5 | - | TRBV7-6 | - | CASSPQQGIQETQYF | TGTGCCAGCAGCCCCCAACAGGGTATCCAAGAGACCCAGTACTTC
TRBJ2-1 | - | TRBV19 | TRBD1 | CASSTRPRGHLNEQFF | TGTGCCAGTAGTACCCGACCCAGGGGGCATCTCAATGAGCAGTTCTTC
TRBJ2-3 | once | TRBV5-1 | - | CASSGDISTDTQYF | TGCGCCAGCAGCGGGGACATAAGCACAGATACGCAGTATTTT
TRBJ1-4 | - | TRBV5-5 | TRBD1 | CASTHYADRDEKLFF | TGTGCCAGCACCCATTATGCGGACAGGGATGAAAAACTGTTTTTT
TRBJ2-7 | few | TRBV19 | TRBD1 | CASRNRDSVLYEQYF | TGTGCCAGTAGAAACCGGGACAGCGTTCTCTACGAGCAGTACTTC
TRBJ1-2 | - | TRBV27 | TRBD1 | CASSSLQGLDYGYTF | TGTGCCAGCAGTTCACTACAGGGGTTGGACTATGGCTACACCTTC
TRBJ2-7 | - | TRBV6-4 | TRBD1 | CASSDSRQGRQYF | TGTGCCAGCAGTGACTCACGACAGGGGCGGCAGTACTTC
TRBJ2-7 | - | TRBV27 | TRBD1 | CASSFPNRGHSYEQYF | TGTGCCAGCAGTTTCCCCAACAGGGGGCACTCCTACGAGCAGTACTTC
TRBJ2-7 | - | TRBV6-5 | TRBD1 | CASSYSTGVSYEQYF | TGTGCCAGCAGTTACTCTACAGGGGTATCCTACGAGCAGTACTTC
TRBJ2-5 | - | TRBV10-3 | - | CAISQDSRGVGETQYF | TGTGCCATCAGCCAGGACAGTCGAGGCGTCGGAGAGACCCAGTACTTC
TRBJ1-1 | - | TRBV19 | TRBD1 | CASSPPGTVNTEAFF | TGTGCCAGTAGTCCCCCCGGGACAGTGAACACTGAAGCTTTCTTT
TRBJ2-7 | - | TRBV7-9 | TRBD1 | CSSSSGTGGRRHEQYF | TGTTCCAGCAGCTCCGGGACAGGGGGCCGGAGGCACGAGCAGTACTTC
TRBJ2-1 | - | TRBV7-3 | - | CASSVRGAGYNEQFF | TGTGCCAGCAGCGTCAGGGGTGCGGGCTACAATGAGCAGTTCTTC
TRBJ1-3 | - | TRBV5-1 | - | CASRDEGPSGNTIYF | TGCGCCAGCAGGGATGAGGGTCCATCTGGAAACACCATATATTTT
TRBJ1-1 | - | TRBV7-9 | TRBD1 | CASSVAGQGAGEAFF | TGTGCCAGCAGCGTAGCCGGACAGGGGGCAGGTGAAGCTTTCTTT
TRBJ1-1 | - | TRBV5-1 | - | CASSYDRKLMNTEAFF | TGCGCCAGCAGCTACGACAGGAAACTTATGAACACTGAAGCTTTCTTT
TRBJ2-1 | once | TRBV11-2 | TRBD2 | CASSLAGGFYNEQFF | TGTGCCAGCAGCTTGGCGGGGGGGTTCTACAATGAGCAGTTCTTC
TRBJ2-3 | - | TRBV23-1 | TRBD2 | CASRSWGLAGGPDTQYF | TGCGCCAGCAGATCTTGGGGACTAGCGGGGGGGCCAGATACGCAGTATTTT
TRBJ1-2 | once | TRBV19 | - | CASRSSARRDGYTF | TGTGCCAGTAGATCGAGCGCGAGGCGGGATGGCTACACCTTC
TRBJ1-1 | - | TRBV6-1 | - | CASSDSSRGTEAFF | TGTGCCAGCAGTGACTCCAGCAGGGGCACTGAAGCTTTCTTT
TRBJ2-2 | - | TRBV11-3 | TRBD2 | CASSPRLGEGANTGELFF | TGTGCCAGCAGCCCGCGCCTTGGGGAGGGCGCGAACACCGGGGAGCTGTTTTTT
TRBJ2-1 | - | TRBV7-6 | - | CASSRIGGGTYNEQFF | TGTGCCAGCAGCCGAATAGGGGGGGGCACCTACAATGAGCAGTTCTTC
TRBJ1-5 | - | TRBV19 | - | CASSLGYSNQPQHF | TGTGCCAGTAGTTTAGGTTATAGCAATCAGCCCCAGCATTTT
TRBJ1-6 | - | TRBV6-5 | - | CASSYSRGGNSPLHF | TGTGCCAGCAGTTATTCTAGGGGTGGCAATTCACCCCTCCACTTT
TRBJ2-3 | - | TRBV9 | TRBD2 | CASSVGGGGSGTDTQYF | TGTGCCAGCAGCGTAGGCGGGGGGGGGTCGGGCACAGATACGCAGTATTTT
TRBJ2-5 | - | TRBV2 | TRBD2 | CASSQTSGGAGETQYF | TGTGCCAGCAGTCAAACTAGCGGGGGGGCCGGAGAGACCCAGTACTTC
TRBJ2-3 | - | TRBV5-5 | - | CASSLRYTDTQYF | TGTGCCAGCAGCTTGCGGTACACAGATACGCAGTATTTT
TRBJ1-1 | - | TRBV6-6 | - | CASSYGQGGRTEAFF | TGTGCCAGCAGTTACGGGCAGGGCGGACGTACTGAAGCTTTCTTT
TRBJ2-7 | - | TRBV6-1 | - | CASSEVGASSYEQYF | TGTGCCAGCAGTGAAGTGGGAGCGAGCTCCTACGAGCAGTACTTC
TRBJ2-7 | - | TRBV6-1 | TRBD1 | CASSESAGGLYEQYF | TGTGCCAGCAGTGAATCCGCAGGGGGCTTGTACGAGCAGTACTTC
TRBJ1-4 | - | TRBV29-1 | TRBD1 | CSVGGTGQKNEKLFF | TGCAGCGTGGGGGGGACAGGGCAGAAAAATGAAAAACTGTTTTTT
TRBJ2-3 | - | TRBV13 | TRBD2 | CASSKRLAGGFADTQYF | TGTGCCAGCAGCAAACGACTAGCGGGGGGGTTCGCAGATACGCAGTATTTT
TRBJ2-1 | once | TRBV7-9 | - | CASILSGDNEQFF | TGTGCCAGCATCCTCTCAGGGGACAATGAGCAGTTCTTC
TRBJ2-3 | - | TRBV9 | - | CASSGGATNTDTQYF | TGTGCCAGCAGCGGAGGAGCTACAAACACAGATACGCAGTATTTT
TRBJ1-1 | - | TRBV27 | - | CASTTLGPLGNTEAFF | TGTGCCAGCACCACGCTCGGTCCCCTCGGGAACACTGAAGCTTTCTTT
TRBJ1-6 | - | TRBV2 | TRBD1 | CASSRDRGTSPLHF | TGTGCCAGCAGCAGAGACAGGGGGACTTCACCCCTCCACTTT
TRBJ2-1 | - | TRBV5-6 | TRBD1 | CASSSRDRLYNEQFF | TGTGCCAGCAGTTCCCGGGACAGGCTGTACAATGAGCAGTTCTTC
TRBJ2-2 | once | TRBV7-3 | TRBD2 | CASSLGPGLAGGTGELFF | TGTGCCAGCAGCTTAGGGCCCGGACTAGCGGGGGGCACCGGGGAGCTGTTTTTT
TRBJ2-5 | - | TRBV5-4 | - | CASSLLPQGTQYF | TGTGCCAGCAGCTTGCTCCCACAGGGGACCCAGTACTTC
TRBJ1-2 | - | TRBV9 | - | CASSTSGGSPYHGYTF | TGTGCCAGCAGCACCTCGGGGGGGAGCCCATATCATGGCTACACCTTC
TRBJ2-3 | few | TRBV20-1 | - | CSASKPDTQYF | TGCAGTGCTTCCAAGCCAGATACGCAGTATTTT
TRBJ1-2 | few | TRBV6-1 | TRBD1 | CASSSGQGAAGYTF | TGTGCCAGCAGTTCCGGACAGGGGGCGGCTGGCTACACCTTC
TRBJ1-1 | - | TRBV6-1 | - | CASSAVGATEAFF | TGTGCCAGCAGTGCTGTAGGGGCCACTGAAGCTTTCTTT
TRBJ2-1 | - | TRBV6-5 | TRBD2 | CASSRSGGISEQFF | TGTGCCAGCAGCCGGAGCGGGGGGATCAGTGAGCAGTTCTTC
TRBJ2-1 | - | TRBV6-5 | TRBD2 | CASGLAGRNEQFF | TGTGCCAGCGGACTAGCGGGGAGGAATGAGCAGTTCTTC
TRBJ1-2 | - | TRBV5-1 | - | CASSFVGRNYGYTF | TGCGCCAGCAGCTTCGTAGGGAGGAACTATGGCTACACCTTC
TRBJ1-1 | - | TRBV2 | - | CASSERRFGTEAFF | TGTGCCAGCAGTGAAAGGCGGTTCGGGACTGAAGCTTTCTTT
TRBJ1-1 | - | TRBV18 | - | CASYHSSTAQGEAFF | TGTGCCAGCTACCACAGCTCGACAGCCCAAGGGGAAGCTTTCTTT
TRBJ1-4 | few | TRBV27 | - | CASSPDLILRFF | TGTGCCAGCAGTCCTGATCTGATCCTTAGGTTTTTT
TRBJ2-7 | few | TRBV7-9 | TRBD1 | CASSHAIPGGYEQYF | TGTGCCAGCAGCCACGCTATCCCAGGGGGCTACGAGCAGTACTTC
TRBJ2-6 | - | TRBV5-5 | - | CASSLDYSGANVLTF | TGTGCCAGCAGCTTGGATTACTCTGGGGCCAACGTCCTGACTTTC
TRBJ2-1 | - | TRBV4-2 | TRBD2 | CASSQPTGSSGGDEQFF | TGTGCCAGCAGCCAACCTACGGGGTCTAGCGGGGGGGATGAGCAGTTCTTC
TRBJ2-2 | - | TRBV11-3 | TRBD1 | CASSPRQGDTGELFF | TGTGCCAGCAGCCCCCGACAGGGCGACACCGGGGAGCTGTTTTTT
TRBJ2-3 | - | TRBV7-9 | - | CASSRGGTSTDTQYF | TGTGCCAGCAGCCGAGGTGGTACTAGCACAGATACGCAGTATTTT
TRBJ1-1 | - | TRBV15 | TRBD1 | CATSSWTGGFSEAFF | TGTGCCACCAGCTCATGGACAGGGGGTTTTTCTGAAGCTTTCTTT
TRBJ2-7 | - | TRBV2 | TRBD1 | CARGDRAHEQYF | TGTGCCAGAGGGGACAGGGCCCACGAGCAGTACTTC